This entry is about one TCR beta chain. What it recognizes is unknown. The junction departs from germline at one end; a sequencing error may be responsible. TCRdb re-analysed the 5' RACE reads in MiXCR, keeping a single row per CDR3 protein. The repertoire consists of roughly 260,000 distinct CDR3 sequences, with around 19% occurring once and the leading ten covering about 8.2%. The data were obtained in a study of CD8 T cells in ankylosing spondylitis. General study points: Within peripheral blood, clones linked to disease were CD8+ and relatively rare. From matched ankylosing spondylitis synovial fluid, disease-linked clones were reportedly recovered at significantly enriched levels. Ankylosing spondylitis blood appeared to be characterized by a TCR beta motif of 8 or 9 highly homologous variants.

The material sequenced was blood, either unsorted or a sorted T cell fraction (not recorded which). This TCR was recovered from a male donor with ankylosing spondylitis or in good health (not recorded which).

The CDR3 reads CATTREKLAGSGGELFF. DNA for the CDR3: TGTGCCACCACCAGAGAGAAGCTAGCGGGGTCGGGCGGGGAGCTGTTTTTT. The V gene is TRBV15, the J gene TRBJ2-2; TRBD2 matches at 9 bases. The CDR3 is 17 residues long. In germline, CDR1 is LNHNV, CDR2 YYDKDF (reference sequence). The variable domain in full, with the rest retrieved from reference TRBV15 and TRBJ2-2, is DAMVIQNPRYQVTQFGKPVTLSCSQTLNHNVMYWYQQKSSQAPKLLFHYYDKDFNNEADTPDNFQSRRPNTSFCFLDIRSPGLGDTAMYLCATTREKLAGSGGELFFGEGSRLTVL.